This TCR beta chain emerged from a study of CD4 T cells in relation to SARS-CoV-2 and coronaviruses. In the study overall: The HLA restriction of the shared crossreactive spike epitopes was mapped. Findings and limits, study-wide: Crossreactive clones expanded significantly less to SARS-CoV-2 than monoreactive clones. Roughly 65% of donors had memory CD4+ clonotypes crossrecognizing SARS-CoV-2 and common cold coronavirus spike.

V was trimmed by 5 bases and J by 4 bases, leaving 15 bases between them. This CDR3 comprises 15 residues. Germline V gene sequence: CDR1 LNHDA, CDR2 SQIVND (reference sequence). Of note for this clone: The antigen remains undetermined.

The protocol was immunoSEQ multiplex PCR, while the TCRdb copy is restricted to in-frame clones and leaves out a portion. The sample has about 68,000 clones, more than 85% seen once. CD4+ T cells from unexposed donors were obtained before the COVID-19 pandemic (2011-2018). The source of this sequence is a human donor in good health. Sequenced material: naive CD4+ T cells from PBMCs. Indicated subset: naive CD4+ T cells isolated by negative enrichment. V is TRBV19 and J is TRBJ1-3, with a possible D match to TRBD1 (5 bases). The CDR3 protein is CASSLGGAGGNTIYF. CDR3 DNA: TGTGCCAGTAGTCTTGGTGGGGCAGGGGGAAACACCATATATTTT.